A single sample gave rise to the 30 T cell receptor beta chains below, sequenced in a study of blood T cells in healthy people across ages. Using a J-beta primer mix together with a sample-barcoded 5' primer, a second PCR was run for about 6 to 12 cycles. One entry per CDR3 protein results from TCRdb running MiXCR on the 5' RACE reads. The top ten hold about 21% of the sample, which has over 1,500,000 distinct CDR3 sequences, more than 35% seen once. Sample: blood. Receptor source: a human donor in good health.

There are a few counts of this clonotype. The V and J genes are TRBV5-1 and TRBJ2-7; 7 bases fit TRBD1. Germline V lookup: CDR1 SGHRS, CDR2 YFSETQ. J was trimmed by 2 bases and V by 6 bases; bases with no gene match: 8. There are 14 residues in the CDR3. CDR3 loop: CASKADRSAYEQYF. As DNA, the CDR3 is TGCGCCAGCAAGGCGGACAGGTCTGCCTACGAGCAGTACTTC.

This clonotype has only a few counts. At one end, the junction sequence differs from germline, possibly due to a read error. This chain joins TRBV12-3 or TRBV12-4 and TRBJ1-2; 9 bases line up with TRBD1. The CDR3 extends over 15 amino acids. The CDR3 nucleotides are TGTGCCAGCAGTTTTCGGGACAGGGTGAACTATAGCTACACCTTC. Its protein product is CASSFRDRVNYSYTF.

This clonotype was observed a handful of times. This chain links TRBV24-1 with TRBJ2-1; D unresolved. The CDR3 has 14 amino acids. The germline V gene has CDR1 KGHDR and CDR2 SFDVKD. V dropped 1 base and J dropped 4 bases, with 7 bases sitting between them. CDR3 residues: CATSDFNSYNEQFF. DNA of the CDR3: TGTGCCACCAGTGATTTTAACAGTTACAATGAGCAGTTCTTC.

This clonotype was counted between two and nine times. The gene calls are TRBV7-3 and TRBJ2-1, with D tentatively TRBD1 or TRBD2 (5 bases each). V lost 8 bases and J 4 bases, leaving 9 bases between the germline ends. Per germline, CDR1 SGHTA and CDR2 FQGTGA. The CDR3 length is 12 residues. The CDR3 is CASHGAYNEQFF. CDR3 nucleotide sequence: TGTGCCAGCCACGGGGCTTACAATGAGCAGTTCTTC. The variable domain in full, with the rest retrieved from reference TRBV7-3 and TRBJ2-1, is GAGVSQTPSNKVTEKGKYVELRCDPISGHTALYWYRQSLGQGPEFLIYFQGTGAADDSGLPNDRFFAVRPEGSVSTLKIQRTERGDSAVYLCASHGAYNEQFFGPGTRLTVL.

The chain links TRBV7-9 to TRBJ2-5; D tentatively reads TRBD1 or TRBD2 (6 bases each). Germline CDR1 reads SEHNR; CDR2 reads FQNEAQ (reference sequence). V was trimmed by 5 bases and J by 11 bases, leaving 24 bases between them. The CDR3 covers 15 residues. CDR3 sequence: CASSPTWTDPGGQYF. In nucleotides, the CDR3 is TGTGCCAGCAGCCCGACGTGGACAGATCCAGGAGGGCAGTACTTC.

In the case of this clonotype: A much bigger clone sits one base away, suggesting this may be a read error. The chain combines TRBV7-3 with TRBJ1-1; D possibly corresponds to TRBD1 (5 bases). Germline lookup yields CDR1 SGHTA and CDR2 FQGTGA. This CDR3 spans 15 amino acids. The CDR3 sequence: CASSSNRLSNIEAFF. The CDR3 DNA reads TGTGCCAGCAGCTCGAACAGGCTTTCGAACATTGAAGCTTTCTTT.

This clonotype was seen a handful of times. The rearrangement joins TRBV28 to TRBJ1-1; D may be TRBD1 (5 bases). CDR3 length equals 12 residues. From germline, CDR1 is MDHEN and CDR2 SYDVKM. Trimming took 4 bases from V and 6 from J, leaving 9 bases between them. CDR3 sequence reads: CASSYRRAEAFF. CDR3 in DNA: TGTGCCAGCAGTTACCGCAGGGCTGAAGCTTTCTTT.

This clonotype was recorded a few times. The chain combines TRBV28 with TRBJ1-4; D remains ambiguous. The CDR3 sequence is 15 residues long. Germline values: CDR1 MDHEN, CDR2 SYDVKM. V was shortened by 3 bases and J by 0 bases, with 8 bases between the two germline ends. The CDR3 nucleotides read TGTGCCAGCAGTTTTTCCCAGGCAACTAATGAAAAACTGTTTTTT. Its translation: CASSFSQATNEKLFF.

The chain couples TRBV20-1 to TRBJ2-5, with 9 nucleotides matching TRBD1. The CDR3 loop spans 17 amino acids. Germline V gene data show CDR1 as DFQATT and CDR2 as SNEGSKA (reference sequence). V lost 7 bases and J lost 1; bases outside the gene matches: 16. The CDR3 sequence: CSVFKPGQGSGQETQYF. Here the CDR3 DNA reads TGCAGTGTGTTCAAACCGGGACAGGGAAGCGGCCAAGAGACCCAGTACTTC.

This chain joins TRBV7-2 and TRBJ1-5; D gene ambiguous. This CDR3 spans 15 amino acids. The germline gives CDR1 SGHTA, CDR2 FQGNSA. V lost 1 base to trimming and J lost 3 bases, with 10 bases between them. CDR3 in amino acids: CASSLDLGPNQPQHF. DNA of the CDR3: TGTGCCAGCAGCTTAGATCTAGGCCCCAATCAGCCCCAGCATTTT.

Of note for this clonotype: A much larger clone differs from this one at a single base, so this may be a read error. The chain joins TRBV29-1 to TRBJ2-5, with D perhaps matching TRBD1 (5 bases). Germline V gene sequence: CDR1 SQVTM, CDR2 ANQGSEA. Deletions cut 4 bases from V and 11 bases from J, with 26 bases between. The CDR3 length is 15 residues. CDR3: CSVVGVWKGSYKQYF. CDR3 in DNA: TGCAGCGTTGTAGGGGTGTGGAAAGGCTCCTACAAGCAGTACTTC.

This clonotype was observed a handful of times. The V call is TRBV6-6, the J call TRBJ1-5, with D tentatively TRBD1 (6 bases). Trimming stripped 5 bases from V and 6 bases from J, with 17 bases between. The CDR3 sequence is 15 residues long. The germline gives CDR1 MNHNY, CDR2 SVGAGI (reference sequence). The DNA for the CDR3 is TGTGCCAGCAGTCCTCCGGGGGCTAGGGGTCAGCCCCAGCATTTT. It is translated as CASSPPGARGQPQHF.

In this sample, this clonotype turned up many times. This chain links TRBV29-1 with TRBJ1-2; D uncertain. CDR1 SQVTM and CDR2 ANQGSEA come from the germline V gene. The CDR3 spans 15 residues. V dropped 7 bases and J dropped 8 bases, with 26 bases sitting between them. In DNA, the CDR3 is TGCAGCGCCCTGAGGCCGGGCTCCTCGCTTAAAGGCTACACCTTC. Protein product: CSALRPGSSLKGYTF.

This clonotype was detected many times. The chain combines TRBV9 with TRBJ2-3, with no clear D. The ends were cut back, 4 bases at V and 4 bases at J, with 7 bases in the middle. The CDR3 consists of 12 residues. The germline CDR1 and CDR2 sequences are SGDLS and YYNGEE. The CDR3 nucleotides read TGTGCCAGCAGCCTAAACGCAGATACGCAGTATTTT. It codes for CASSLNADTQYF.

The rearrangement joins TRBV11-3 to TRBJ1-2; D is perhaps TRBD1 (6 bases). CDR3 length equals 13 residues. V was clipped by 8 bases and J by 7 bases, with 17 bases between them. Germline-derived CDR1 and CDR2 are SGHNT and YENEEA. The CDR3, as DNA: TGTGCCAGCTCGGAAGGGGGGGATCTTGGCTACACCTTC. It codes for CASSEGGDLGYTF.

The J gene is TRBJ2-5, the V gene TRBV15; perhaps TRBD1 as D (5 bases). CDR1 is LNHNV, CDR2 YYDKDF, per germline (reference sequence). Trimming cost V 8 bases and J 2 bases, with 12 bases left between them. The CDR3 extends over 13 amino acids. The DNA for the CDR3 is TGTGCCACCGCCTGGACACCGCAAGAGACCCAGTACTTC. It encodes CATAWTPQETQYF.

The table lists this clonotype with a few counts. Here the CDR3 reads CASGWGAGETQYF. The DNA of the CDR3 is TGCGCCAGCGGATGGGGGGCCGGAGAGACCCAGTACTTC. V and J are TRBV4-3 and TRBJ2-5; the D call may be TRBD1 or TRBD2 (6 bases each). CDR1 LGHNA and CDR2 YSLEER come from the germline V gene. V lost 8 bases, J lost 4 bases, and 14 bases lay in between. This CDR3 has 13 residues.

V and J are TRBV7-8 and TRBJ1-2, with 7 bases fitting TRBD1. Germline V gives CDR1 SGHVS, CDR2 FQNEAQ. V dropped 2 bases and J dropped 8; count of bases not matched to a gene: 5. The CDR3 spans 13 residues. Written as DNA, the CDR3 is TGTGCCAGCAGCTTAACGGACAGGCGAGGCTACACCTTC. It encodes CASSLTDRRGYTF.

The gene calls are TRBV29-1 and TRBJ1-1, with unresolved D. The V and J ends lost 3 bases and 5 bases respectively, with 10 bases between them. This CDR3 comprises 12 residues. The V gene's germline CDR1 is SQVTM and CDR2 ANQGSEA. CDR3 residues: CSVETGLTEAFF. The CDR3 DNA sequence: TGCAGCGTTGAGACCGGGTTGACTGAAGCTTTCTTT.

The gene calls are TRBV15 and TRBJ2-5; a possible D gene is TRBD1 (6 bases). CDR3 size: 13 residues. V was trimmed by 0 bases and J by 8 bases, leaving 10 bases between them. CDR1 and CDR2 from the germline V gene are LNHNV and YYDKDF (reference sequence). CDR3 loop: CATSREVQGTQYF. In DNA form, the CDR3 reads TGTGCCACCAGCAGAGAGGTACAGGGCACCCAGTACTTC.

Only a few counts were recorded for this clonotype. The genes are TRBV30 and TRBJ1-4; D is unclear. Germline V gene sequence: CDR1 GTSNPN, CDR2 SVGIG (reference sequence). The CDR3 covers 13 residues. V lost 1 base and J 10 bases, leaving 13 bases between the germline ends. This CDR3 is CAWSDSRIGKLFF. In nucleotides, the CDR3 is TGTGCCTGGAGTGATTCGCGGATTGGAAAACTGTTTTTT. The full variable domain, its missing parts supplied by reference TRBV30 and TRBJ1-4, is SQTIHQWPATLVQPVGSPLSLECTVEGTSNPNLYWYRQAAGRGLQLLFYSVGIGQISSEVPQNLSASRPQDRQFILSSKKLLLSDSGFYLCAWSDSRIGKLFFGSGTQLSVL.

The genes are TRBV6-2 or TRBV6-3 and TRBJ2-2, with TRBD2 matching over 10 bases. Germline CDR1 is MNHEY and CDR2 is SVGEGT. The V segment lost 4 bases and the J segment 1 base; nucleotides outside the gene matches: 3. The CDR3 runs to 16 residues. CDR3 coding DNA: TGTGCCAGCAGTTTCGGACTAGCGGAGAACACCGGGGAGCTGTTTTTT. The encoded protein is CASSFGLAENTGELFF.

CDR3 coding DNA: TGTGCCAGCACCGGCAGGTTTGTGGGCAATGAGCAGTTCTTC. This translates into CASTGRFVGNEQFF. The genes are TRBV7-2 and TRBJ2-1; no clear D gene. Germline-derived CDR1 and CDR2 are SGHTA and FQGNSA. The length of the CDR3 is 14 residues. With 7 bases removed from V and 6 bases from J, the gap between germline ends came to 16 bases.

This clonotype was detected a few times. The V gene is TRBV7-2, the J gene TRBJ2-7, with a tentative D call TRBD1 (7 bases). This CDR3 is built from 15 residues. Between the trimmed V and J ends, which lost 3 bases and 2 bases, there was a span of 14 bases. The V gene's germline CDR1 is SGHTA and CDR2 FQGNSA. CDR3 sequence: CASSFMTGRTYEQYF. The CDR3 coding sequence is TGTGCCAGCAGCTTTATGACAGGGAGGACCTACGAGCAGTACTTC.

This clonotype was detected only a few times. This chain connects TRBV29-1 to TRBJ2-7; no firm D call. Germline lookup yields CDR1 SQVTM and CDR2 ANQGSEA. This CDR3 is 12 amino acids long. V lost 5 bases, J lost 2 bases, and 10 bases lay in between. The CDR3 nucleotides read TGCAGCGTTACCTCCGGGCCCTACGAGCAGTACTTC. Translation gives CSVTSGPYEQYF.

The J gene is TRBJ1-2, the V gene TRBV4-2; 8 bases are shared with TRBD1. The CDR3 is 14 residues long. Germline V gene sequence: CDR1 LGHNA, CDR2 YNFKEQ. The trim removed 3 bases at V and 5 bases at J, leaving 5 bases unmatched. The CDR3 nucleotides are TGTGCCAGCAGCCAGGCAACAGGGGGGTATGGCTACACCTTC. Translation: CASSQATGGYGYTF.

This clonotype has just one count. The gene calls are TRBV20-1 and TRBJ2-5; possibly TRBD2 for D (6 bases). Germline CDR1 and CDR2: DFQATT and SNEGSKA (reference sequence). Deletions cut 6 bases from V and 2 bases from J, with 16 bases between. The CDR3 covers 14 residues. The CDR3 region is CSALRGAGQETQYF. In nucleotides, the CDR3 is TGCAGTGCCCTTCGGGGCGCGGGGCAAGAGACCCAGTACTTC.

V gene TRBV20-1 combines with J gene TRBJ1-6; D may be TRBD1 (6 bases). Germline CDR1 DFQATT, CDR2 SNEGSKA (reference sequence). V dropped 0 bases and J dropped 6 bases, with 12 bases sitting between them. CDR3 length: 15 residues. The CDR3 coding sequence is TGCAGTGCTAGAGAGGGGGGACATTTTAATTCACCCCTCCACTTT. Translation: CSAREGGHFNSPLHF.

This clonotype was recorded a few times. The chain combines TRBV24-1 with TRBJ2-7; 8 bases fit TRBD1. Germline V lookup: CDR1 KGHDR, CDR2 SFDVKD. Trimming took 4 bases from V and 5 from J; bases not matched to a gene: 3. The CDR3 sequence is 13 residues long. CDR3 sequence reads: CATSDPDRDEQYF. The CDR3 coding sequence is TGTGCCACCAGTGACCCGGACAGGGACGAGCAGTACTTC.

This clonotype appeared many times. CDR3 amino acids: CASSLSWGGTEAFF. The CDR3 nucleotides read TGTGCCAGCAGTTTATCTTGGGGTGGCACTGAAGCTTTCTTT. This chain connects TRBV12-3 or TRBV12-4 to TRBJ1-1; D call uncertain. This CDR3 region has 14 residues. V was cut by 2 bases and J by 4 bases, with 11 bases left in between.